This is a list of T cell receptor beta chains from one sample in a study of T cell responses to AZD1222 COVID-19 vaccine. Sequencing used immunoSEQ multiplex PCR; TCRdb keeps in-frame clones, though not all of them. The profile shows approximately 79,000 clones, 83% of them singletons. Here the sequenced sample was peripheral blood, taken 28 days after the second AZD1222 dose. These receptors came from an adult who received the AZD1222 COVID-19 vaccine. The CDR3 runs from the conserved cysteine through the conserved F or W. The D gene is left open where the match is weak. Size values are once, few and many counts, or a class for expanded clones, and some rows have none.

j_call,d_call,clone_size,v_call,cdr3_nt,cdr3_aa
TRBJ2-7,TRBD1,few,TRBV5-1,TGCGCCAGCAGCTTACCGGGACAGGGGGCGTTCCTCTACGAGCAGTACTTC,CASSLPGQGAFLYEQYF
TRBJ2-1,TRBD1,NA,TRBV30,TGTGCCTGGAGTGCCCGGGACAGGGGTCCCTACAATGAGCAGTTCTTC,CAWSARDRGPYNEQFF
TRBJ2-7,TRBD1,NA,TRBV7-6,TGTGCCAGCAGCTCTGCTTGGAAGGACAGGGATAACGAGCAGTACTTC,CASSSAWKDRDNEQYF
TRBJ2-4,NA,NA,TRBV21-1,TGTGCCAGCAGCAACGGGGGGGCACTGCTAGCCAAAAACATTCAGTACTTC,CASSNGGALLAKNIQYF
TRBJ1-1,NA,NA,TRBV19,TGTGCCAGTAGTATCAGGGGTTTGACTGAAGCTTTCTTT,CASSIRGLTEAFF
TRBJ1-1,NA,NA,TRBV9,TGTGCCAGCAGCGTAGCTACAGACCCGAACACTGAAGCTTTCTTT,CASSVATDPNTEAFF
TRBJ2-1,NA,NA,TRBV6-2/TRBV6-3,TGTGCCAGCAGTATTGTCAATGAGCAGTTCTTC,CASSIVNEQFF
TRBJ2-1,TRBD2,NA,TRBV11-3,TGTGCCAGCAGTTTTCTAGCGGGAGATGAGCAGTTCTTC,CASSFLAGDEQFF
TRBJ2-1,TRBD2,NA,TRBV28,TGTGCCAGCAGTCCTCAAACTAGCGGGAGGTTCAACAATGAGCAGTTCTTC,CASSPQTSGRFNNEQFF
TRBJ1-2,NA,NA,TRBV11-1,TGTGCCAGCAGCCTGATCTCCTCAGGCTACACCTTC,CASSLISSGYTF
TRBJ2-7,NA,few,TRBV19,TGTGCCAGTAGTATTGGGGATCTTATAGCCTCCGAGCAGTACTTC,CASSIGDLIASEQYF
TRBJ1-2,NA,NA,TRBV5-4,TGTGCCAGCAGCTCGGGACCCACTAACTATGGCTACACCTTC,CASSSGPTNYGYTF
TRBJ1-1,NA,NA,TRBV27,TGTGCCAGCAGTTTAATGGCAGGGTCGAACACTGAAGCTTTCTTT,CASSLMAGSNTEAFF
TRBJ2-3,TRBD1,NA,TRBV28,TGTGCCAGCAGGACACAGGGGGTCATCACAGATACGCAGTATTTT,CASRTQGVITDTQYF
TRBJ2-3,NA,NA,TRBV28,TGTGCCAGCAGGCTAAATGAGAGGACGCAGTATTTT,CASRLNERTQYF
TRBJ2-7,NA,NA,TRBV6-6,TGTGCCAGCGAAAGGTTGGACTTC,CASERLDF
TRBJ1-2,NA,few,TRBV6-5,TGTGCCAGCAGACTTACCCCGGGACTTAACTATGGCTACACCTTC,CASRLTPGLNYGYTF
TRBJ2-7,NA,NA,TRBV15,TGTGCCACCAGCAGAGGAGATAGCGCCTACGAGCAGTACTTC,CATSRGDSAYEQYF
TRBJ1-1,TRBD1,few,TRBV6-5,TGTGCCAGCAGGTACATGGGGACAGGGCGGAACACTGAAGCTTTCTTT,CASRYMGTGRNTEAFF
TRBJ2-7,NA,NA,TRBV6-2/TRBV6-3,TGTGCCAGCAGTACCGACTTACACGAGCAGTACTTC,CASSTDLHEQYF
TRBJ2-5,NA,NA,TRBV7-9,TGTGCCAGCAGCTTTGACAGTGTCCAAGAGACCCAGTACTTC,CASSFDSVQETQYF
TRBJ1-5,NA,NA,TRBV27,TGTGCCAGCCGGGCTCTTAATCAGCCCCAGCATTTT,CASRALNQPQHF
TRBJ2-1,NA,NA,TRBV4-3,TGCGCCAGCAGCCGCGAGAGGCTAGTGATAGGCAATGAGCAGTTCTTC,CASSRERLVIGNEQFF
TRBJ1-2,NA,NA,TRBV5-8,TGTGCCAGAAGGACTGATGGCTACACCTTC,CARRTDGYTF
TRBJ1-1,NA,few,TRBV27,TGTGCCAGCAGCAACGGTCGAAACACTGAAGCTTTCTTT,CASSNGRNTEAFF
TRBJ2-7,NA,NA,TRBV4-1,TGCGCCAGCAGCCAAGTTTGGCCTCTAGGACGCAAATCCTCCTACGAGCAGTACTTC,CASSQVWPLGRKSSYEQYF
TRBJ1-1,NA,NA,TRBV18,TGTGCCAGCTCTACGGGGGGGCCCACTGAAGCTTTCTTT,CASSTGGPTEAFF
TRBJ1-5,NA,NA,TRBV27,TGTGCCAGCAGTTTAGATAGGGGGTCAGGGCCCCAGCATTTT,CASSLDRGSGPQHF
TRBJ1-1,NA,NA,TRBV11-1,TGTGCCAGCAGCGTTCGGCCCGGGAACACTGAAGCTTTCTTT,CASSVRPGNTEAFF
TRBJ2-1,TRBD2,NA,TRBV10-3,TGTGCCATCAGTGAGTCGACCAGAGCGGGGGGGTACAATGAGCAGTTCTTC,CAISESTRAGGYNEQFF
TRBJ1-5,NA,NA,TRBV28,TGTGCCAGCAGTTTAAGGCTGACCAATCAGCCCCAGCATTTT,CASSLRLTNQPQHF
TRBJ1-2,NA,NA,TRBV12-3/TRBV12-4,TGTGCCAGCAGCCTGAACGGGGCGGGTGGCTACACCTTC,CASSLNGAGGYTF
TRBJ1-2,NA,NA,TRBV2,TGTGCCAGCAGACCGACAGGAACACACTATGGCTACACCTTC,CASRPTGTHYGYTF
TRBJ1-2,NA,few,TRBV4-1,TGCGCCAGCAGCCAAGTTCGGCAGGTGGAAGGCTACACCTTC,CASSQVRQVEGYTF
TRBJ1-2,NA,NA,TRBV6-4,TGTGCCAGCAGATACGCGTTTAGTTATGGCTACACCTTC,CASRYAFSYGYTF
TRBJ1-2,NA,NA,TRBV7-2,TGTGCCAGCAGCTTAGCTCAGGGGGGCTACACCTTC,CASSLAQGGYTF
TRBJ1-2,TRBD1,NA,TRBV18,TGTGCCAGCTCACTAAGCCCAAACCGGGACAGTTATGGCTACACCTTC,CASSLSPNRDSYGYTF
TRBJ2-1,TRBD2,NA,TRBV14,TGTGCCAGCAGCCCTCTTGTAGCGGGCGTCAATGAGCAGTTCTTC,CASSPLVAGVNEQFF
TRBJ1-5,TRBD1,once,TRBV6-2/TRBV6-3,TGTGCCAGCAGTAGGACAGGAGATCAGCCCCAGCATTTT,CASSRTGDQPQHF
TRBJ2-1,NA,once,TRBV18,TGTGCCAGCACGCGTATGGGGGATCTCTACAATGAGCAGTTCTTC,CASTRMGDLYNEQFF
TRBJ2-7,TRBD2,NA,TRBV9,TGTGCCAGCAGCGTAGCAACTAGCGGGAACTACGAGCAGTACTTC,CASSVATSGNYEQYF
TRBJ2-2,NA,NA,TRBV6-5,TGTGCCAGCAGTTCCCCCCACTTCCGGACCGGGGAGCTGTTTTTT,CASSSPHFRTGELFF
TRBJ1-4,NA,NA,TRBV14,TGTGCCAGCAGCCAAGTACTCCCTAATGAAAAACTGTTTTTT,CASSQVLPNEKLFF
TRBJ2-1,NA,NA,TRBV5-4,TGTGCCAGCAGCAACTCCCCCAACAATGAGCAGTTCTTC,CASSNSPNNEQFF
TRBJ1-1,NA,NA,TRBV5-4,TGTGCCAGCACCACCCCCGGGCCCTTGAACACTGAAGCTTTCTTT,CASTTPGPLNTEAFF
TRBJ2-1,NA,NA,TRBV24-1,TGTGCCACCAGTGAAATAGGGAGGAAGCAGTTCTTC,CATSEIGRKQFF
TRBJ1-5,NA,NA,TRBV19,TGTGCCAGTAGTTTTCACGGGCGAACGGTACCCGTCGAGCCCCAGCATTTT,CASSFHGRTVPVEPQHF